This is a list of T cell receptor beta chains from one sample in a study of T-cell reconstitution after alpha-beta-depleted transplantation in children. Each CDR3 protein is one row after TCRdb ran MiXCR on the PCR reads. Here the sample spans 250,000 to 400,000 distinct CDR3 sequences, approximately 20% being singletons. The sequenced sample was PBMCs, mostly from graft donor cells, obtained 180 days after TCRalphabeta/CD19-depleted stem cell transplant. These TCRs come from a male patient younger than 18 who had a stem cell transplant for acute lymphoblastic leukemia, so the T cells may come from the graft donor. Each CDR3 is given with its conserved first and last residue. The D gene is left open where the match is weak. The size entry is marked missing in some rows and otherwise reads once, few, many or a size class.

v_gene	j_gene	len	abundance	d_gene	CDR3nt	CDR3aa
TRBV7-8	TRBJ2-7	15	few	NA	TGTGCCAGCAGCTTAGCGTGGACAGACTCCTACGAGCAGTACTTC	CASSLAWTDSYEQYF
TRBV4-1	TRBJ2-3	15	NA	NA	TGCGCCAGCAGCCAAGCTCCCCGGCCGACAGATACGCAGTATTTT	CASSQAPRPTDTQYF
TRBV2	TRBJ1-2	14	NA	TRBD1	TGTGCCAGCAGTGAGGACAGGTATTCGGTTGGCTACACCTTC	CASSEDRYSVGYTF
TRBV4-1	TRBJ2-1	15	few	NA	TGCGCCAGCAGCCAAGTCGGGCGGAAGTACAATGAGCAGTTCTTC	CASSQVGRKYNEQFF
TRBV29-1	TRBJ2-3	13	NA	TRBD1	TGCAGCGGGGACAGGGGACGGGGAGATACGCAGTATTTT	CSGDRGRGDTQYF
TRBV4-2	TRBJ2-7	15	few	NA	TGTGCCAGCAGCCGCCGTAGGGACGGGGCCTACGAGCAGTACTTC	CASSRRRDGAYEQYF
TRBV7-7	TRBJ2-1	14	many	NA	TGTGCCAGCAGCTTTTCCAGGGTTCACCATCCCCAGTTCTTC	CASSFSRVHHPQFF
TRBV5-1	TRBJ1-1	15	few	NA	TGCGCCAGCAGCTTAAGCCAGGGCATGAACACTGAAGCTTTCTTT	CASSLSQGMNTEAFF
TRBV5-1	TRBJ2-3	15	NA	TRBD2	TGCGCCAGCAGCTTGAGCGGGGGAACTCCAGATACGCAGTATTTT	CASSLSGGTPDTQYF
TRBV5-5	TRBJ2-5	15	NA	NA	TGTGCCAGCAGCTTGGGAGGGGATCCCGGTGAGACCCAGTACTTC	CASSLGGDPGETQYF
TRBV18	TRBJ2-2	17	NA	TRBD1	TGTGCCAGCTCACCGCAGGGGGCCTCCCCGAACACCGGAGAGCTGTTTTTT	CASSPQGASPNTGELFF
TRBV7-2	TRBJ2-7	15	NA	TRBD2	TGTGCCAGCAGCCTTCGGACTAGCGGTAACTACGAGCAGTACTTC	CASSLRTSGNYEQYF
TRBV11-2	TRBJ1-5	14	few	NA	TGTGCCAGCAGTTCAAGACCCACGGTTCAGCCCCAGCATTTT	CASSSRPTVQPQHF
TRBV7-3	TRBJ2-1	15	few	TRBD2	TGTGCCAGCAGCTCCATAGCGGGCGGCTACAATGAGCAGTTCTTC	CASSSIAGGYNEQFF
TRBV4-1	TRBJ2-1	14	few	NA	TGCGCCAGCAGCTCCCGCTCAGGGAACAATGAGCAGTTCTTC	CASSSRSGNNEQFF
TRBV5-1	TRBJ2-5	14	many	NA	TGCGCCAGCAGCTTTTCAGGGGGGCAAGAGACCCAGTACTTC	CASSFSGGQETQYF
TRBV6-1	TRBJ2-7	14	few	TRBD1	TGTGCCAGCAGCCCCCAGGACAGGGGTAACGAGCAGTACTTC	CASSPQDRGNEQYF
TRBV7-3	TRBJ2-4	14	NA	TRBD1	TGTGCCAGCAGCCGACAGGGGCTTCAAAACATTCAGTACTTC	CASSRQGLQNIQYF
TRBV6-1	TRBJ1-2	15	few	NA	TGTGCCAGCAGCTCGGGGGGACCCTTTAGACGTGGCTACACCTTC	CASSSGGPFRRGYTF
TRBV7-8	TRBJ1-1	14	few	NA	TGTGCCAGCAGCTCCCGGCAGGGCGGAACTGAAGCTTTCTTT	CASSSRQGGTEAFF
TRBV5-5	TRBJ2-7	15	NA	TRBD2	TGTGCCAGCAGCCCGGGACTAGCGGACTCCTACGAGCAGTACTTC	CASSPGLADSYEQYF
TRBV7-6	TRBJ2-1	13	NA	NA	TGTGCCAGCAGCTTCGGTGAACTGGGGGAGCAGTTCTTC	CASSFGELGEQFF
TRBV5-1	TRBJ1-5	17	few	TRBD1	TGCGCCAGCAGCTTTCCTAGTGCTGGGACAGCCAATCAGCCCCAGCATTTT	CASSFPSAGTANQPQHF
TRBV7-3	TRBJ2-7	15	NA	NA	TGTGCCAGCAGCTTAAGCCGGGAACACCCCTACGAGCAGTACTTC	CASSLSREHPYEQYF
TRBV20-1	TRBJ2-7	12	NA	TRBD1	TGCAGTGCTAGCAACAGGGGGTACGAGCAGTACTTC	CSASNRGYEQYF
TRBV23-1	TRBJ2-5	14	NA	NA	TGCGCCAGCAGTATATCACAGGACCAAGAGACCCAGTACTTC	CASSISQDQETQYF
TRBV24-1	TRBJ2-5	11	NA	NA	TGTGCCACCAGTAAACAGAGAACCCAGTACTTC	CATSKQRTQYF
TRBV7-3	TRBJ2-3	13	NA	NA	TGTGCCAGCACCCCTCGGCGTGGAGATACGCAGTATTTT	CASTPRRGDTQYF
TRBV20-1	TRBJ2-1	15	NA	TRBD2	TGCAGTGCTAGCCGTAGCGGGAGGGCCTACAATGAGCAGTTCTTC	CSASRSGRAYNEQFF
TRBV2	TRBJ1-1	14	NA	NA	TGTGCCAGCATATGGGGGGCGGTGAACACTGAAGCTTTCTTT	CASIWGAVNTEAFF
TRBV2	TRBJ2-7	17	NA	TRBD2	TGTGCCAGCAGGGTAAACCCCGGGACTAGCCGATTCTACGAGCAGTACTTC	CASRVNPGTSRFYEQYF
TRBV20-1	TRBJ2-7	12	NA	NA	TGCAGTGCAGGTTTAGGGTCCTACGAGCAGTACTTC	CSAGLGSYEQYF
TRBV7-8	TRBJ2-1	15	NA	TRBD2	TGTGCCAGCAGTCGCCGGACTAGCGGGAAAGAGGGGCAGTTCTTC	CASSRRTSGKEGQFF
TRBV14	TRBJ2-4	11	NA	NA	TGTGCCAGCAGCCAGACGAACATTCAGTACTTC	CASSQTNIQYF
TRBV13	TRBJ2-5	15	few	TRBD2	TGTGCCAGCAGCTTAGCGACTAGCCGACAAGAGACCCAGTACTTC	CASSLATSRQETQYF
TRBV7-6	TRBJ2-1	13	NA	TRBD1	TGTGCCAGCAGCCAGGACAGGGAGAATGAGCAGTTCTTC	CASSQDRENEQFF
TRBV27	TRBJ1-2	16	NA	TRBD1	TGTGCCAGCAGTTTAGCAGGGGGCCTAACTAACTATGGCTACACCTTC	CASSLAGGLTNYGYTF
TRBV5-1	TRBJ2-3	13	NA	NA	TGCGCCAGCAGCATTCCTAGCACAGATACGCAGTATTTT	CASSIPSTDTQYF
TRBV11-2	TRBJ2-1	15	NA	NA	TGTGCCAGCATACCAATCGGGATTCTTTTCAATGAGCAGTTCTTC	CASIPIGILFNEQFF
TRBV12-3/TRBV12-4	TRBJ1-4	15	NA	NA	TGTGCCAGCAGTTTAGGCGCGGTTCGTAATGAAAAACTGTTTTTT	CASSLGAVRNEKLFF
TRBV1	TRBJ2-7	18	NA	NA	TGCACCAGCAGCCCTACTTCGAGCACTAGCGGGTGGTCCTACGAGCAGTACTTC	CTSSPTSSTSGWSYEQYF
TRBV2	TRBJ2-7	13	NA	TRBD1	TGTGCCAGCAGTCCCGGGACAGCCTGGGAGCAGTACTTC	CASSPGTAWEQYF
TRBV5-1	TRBJ2-7	14	few	NA	TGCGCCAGCAGCTCGAAGACAGTTGCCTACGAGCAGTACTTC	CASSSKTVAYEQYF
TRBV20-1	TRBJ2-2	10	NA	NA	TGCAGTGTTCGAACCGGGGAGCTGTTTTTT	CSVRTGELFF
TRBV29-1	TRBJ1-4	12	few	NA	TGCTCCCCGACACGGGTTGGGGAAAAACTGTTTTTT	CSPTRVGEKLFF
TRBV12-3/TRBV12-4	TRBJ2-1	18	NA	NA	TGTGCCAGCAGGCCTAGAGGGCGAACGTGGAGCTCCTACAATGAGCAGTTCTTC	CASRPRGRTWSSYNEQFF
TRBV5-1	TRBJ2-7	16	NA	NA	TGCGCCAGCAGCCCGTTCCAACAGGGTTTGGCCTACGAGCAGTACTTC	CASSPFQQGLAYEQYF
TRBV7-9	TRBJ2-7	13	NA	NA	TGTGCCAGCAGCTCCGGGAATGTCTACGAGCAGTACTTC	CASSSGNVYEQYF
TRBV12-3/TRBV12-4	TRBJ1-5	14	NA	NA	TGTGCCAGCAGCCCCCGGGACTTCAATCAGCCCCAGCATTTT	CASSPRDFNQPQHF
TRBV6-1	TRBJ1-1	14	NA	TRBD1	TGTGCCAGCAGTCGAGGGACAGTGAACACTGAAGCTTTCTTT	CASSRGTVNTEAFF
TRBV5-1	TRBJ2-7	15	few	NA	TGCGCCAGCAGCGCCCCCTCGGGGAGCTCCTACGAGCAGTACTTC	CASSAPSGSSYEQYF